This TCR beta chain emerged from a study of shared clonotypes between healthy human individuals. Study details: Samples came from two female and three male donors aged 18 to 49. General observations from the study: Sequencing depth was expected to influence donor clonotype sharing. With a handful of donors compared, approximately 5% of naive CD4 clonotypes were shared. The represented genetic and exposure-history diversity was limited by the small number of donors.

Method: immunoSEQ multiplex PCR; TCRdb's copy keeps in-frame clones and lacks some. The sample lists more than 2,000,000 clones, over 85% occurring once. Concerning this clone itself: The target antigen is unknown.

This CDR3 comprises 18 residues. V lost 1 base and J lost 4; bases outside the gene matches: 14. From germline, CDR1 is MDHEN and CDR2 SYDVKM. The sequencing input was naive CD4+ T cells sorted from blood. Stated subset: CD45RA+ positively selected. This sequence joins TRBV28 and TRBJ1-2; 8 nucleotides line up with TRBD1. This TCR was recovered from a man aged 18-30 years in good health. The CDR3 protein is CASSLSRTGRAPGYGYTF. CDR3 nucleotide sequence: TGTGCCAGCAGTTTATCCCGGACAGGGAGGGCCCCTGGCTATGGCTACACCTTC.